Listed here is a single T cell receptor beta chain. Other DNA sequences of this sample code for an identical CDR3. Germline assignment: CDR1 MDHEN and CDR2 SYDVKM. The CDR3 is 14 amino acids. Losses at the gene ends were 6 bases for V and 0 bases for J; bases not matched to a gene: 1. Profiled with immunoSEQ multiplex PCR; TCRdb holds only in-frame clones, not every one. The data hold about 140,000 clones, with roughly 92% observed a single time. This sample is part of a study of control samples from healthy donors and cancer patients. The sequenced material came from blood. V usage is TRBV28 and J usage is TRBJ2-1, with 8 bases matching TRBD2. This sequence was found in a young man in good health. CDR3 protein: CASRAGGSYNEQFF. The CDR3 DNA sequence: TGTGCCAGCAGGGCGGGAGGCTCCTACAATGAGCAGTTCTTC.